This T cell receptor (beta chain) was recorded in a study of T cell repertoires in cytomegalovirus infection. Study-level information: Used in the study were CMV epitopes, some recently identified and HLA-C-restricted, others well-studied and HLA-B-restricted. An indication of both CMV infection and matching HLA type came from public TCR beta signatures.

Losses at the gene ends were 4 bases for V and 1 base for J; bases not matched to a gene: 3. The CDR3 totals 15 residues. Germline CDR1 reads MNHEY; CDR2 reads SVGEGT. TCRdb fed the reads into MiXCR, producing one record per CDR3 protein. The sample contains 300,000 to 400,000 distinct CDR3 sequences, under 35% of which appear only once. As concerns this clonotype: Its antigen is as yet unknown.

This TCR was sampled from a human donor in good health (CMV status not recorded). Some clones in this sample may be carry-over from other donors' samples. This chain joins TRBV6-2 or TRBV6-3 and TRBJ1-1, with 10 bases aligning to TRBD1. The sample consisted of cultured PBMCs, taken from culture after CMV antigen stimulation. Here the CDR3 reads CASSSGQGGNTEAFF. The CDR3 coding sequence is TGTGCCAGCAGTTCAGGACAGGGGGGGAACACTGAAGCTTTCTTT.